This is a list of T cell receptor beta chains from one sample in a study of blood T cell repertoires in COVID-19. Assay used: immunoSEQ multiplex PCR; TCRdb lists only in-frame clones, some missing. This sample has about 280,000 clones; around 90% occur once, and the top ten carry under 7%. Sequenced sample: PBMCs or T cells enriched from blood (not recorded which). The receptors originated from a woman between 40 and 55 years old who had recovered from COVID-19. The CDR3 runs from the conserved cysteine through the conserved F or W. The D gene is left open where the match is weak. Only some rows state a clone size, as once, few, many or a class for expanded clones.

D	length	V	size	J	DNA	CDR3
-	14	TRBV24-1	-	TRBJ1-2	TGTGCCACCAGTGACGAGACGGGGTACGGGGGCTACACCTTC	CATSDETGYGGYTF
TRBD1	16	TRBV7-8	-	TRBJ2-2	TGTGCCAGCAGCTCCCAATTTGGACAGGGAACCGGGGAGCTGTTTTTT	CASSSQFGQGTGELFF
-	14	TRBV9	once	TRBJ1-3	TGTGCCAGCAGCGCGGCAGGGACTGGAAACACCATATATTTT	CASSAAGTGNTIYF
-	16	TRBV27	-	TRBJ1-6	TGTGCCAGCAGTTTCGGAGGGGACGGAGGGAATTCACCCCTCCACTTT	CASSFGGDGGNSPLHF
TRBD2	17	TRBV18	-	TRBJ2-2	TGTGCCAGCTCACCACCACTAGCGGGGATTAACACCGGGGAGCTGTTTTTT	CASSPPLAGINTGELFF
-	15	TRBV11-2	once	TRBJ1-1	TGTGCCAGCAGCTTAGCTAGGAATTTGAACACTGAAGCTTTCTTT	CASSLARNLNTEAFF
-	12	TRBV28	-	TRBJ1-1	TGTGCCAGCAGTCCCCCCGGGGGACGAGCTTTCTTT	CASSPPGGRAFF
TRBD2	17	TRBV7-3	-	TRBJ2-3	TGTGCCAGCAGCAGGCGGACTAGCGGGACGTCCATAGATACGCAGTATTTT	CASSRRTSGTSIDTQYF
TRBD1	16	TRBV9	-	TRBJ2-3	TGTGCCAGCAGCCCCCCGGGACAGACGCCGTTTGGTACGCAGTATTTT	CASSPPGQTPFGTQYF
TRBD2	16	TRBV7-3	-	TRBJ2-1	TGTGCCAGCAGCCTTCATGGGACTAGCAGGGCAAATGAGCAGTTCTTC	CASSLHGTSRANEQFF
TRBD1	13	TRBV2	once	TRBJ1-2	TGTGCCTCGTGGACAGGGGGCGCTTCCGGCTACACCTTC	CASWTGGASGYTF
-	16	TRBV28	-	TRBJ2-7	TGTGCCAGCAGTGCTCCTTCGACGGGTTCCCACGGGGAGCAGTACTTC	CASSAPSTGSHGEQYF
TRBD1	14	TRBV10-1	-	TRBJ2-7	TGCGCCAGCAGTACCGGGACAGGGGAGGACGAGCAGTACTTC	CASSTGTGEDEQYF
TRBD2	17	TRBV4-3	-	TRBJ2-5	TGCGCCAGCAGCCAAGAAGCGGGGTCTAGCGTCCAAGAGACCCAGTACTTC	CASSQEAGSSVQETQYF
TRBD2	17	TRBV3-1/TRBV3-2	-	TRBJ2-7	TGTGCCAGCAGCCCGATCCTAGCCACGGGAGGGTCCTACGAGCAGTACTTC	CASSPILATGGSYEQYF
-	17	TRBV5-1	-	TRBJ2-1	TGCGCCAGCAGCTTTGACATCCTTAGCGGACACTACAATGAGCAGTTCTTC	CASSFDILSGHYNEQFF
TRBD2	16	TRBV24-1	-	TRBJ2-1	TGTGCCACCAGTGAAGGTAGCGGGAGGACGGGAATGGGGCAGTTCTTC	CATSEGSGRTGMGQFF
TRBD1	14	TRBV29-1	-	TRBJ2-7	TGCAGCGCTACCGGGACAGGGGGAATCTACGAGCAGTACTTC	CSATGTGGIYEQYF
TRBD1	18	TRBV11-2	few	TRBJ1-6	TGTGCCAGCAGCTTAGGGAGGGGCAGGGGGACCTATAATTCACCCCTCCACTTT	CASSLGRGRGTYNSPLHF
TRBD1	16	TRBV27	-	TRBJ1-1	TGTGCCAGCAGTAGAATGCCGGGACAGATTAACACTGAAGCTTTCTTT	CASSRMPGQINTEAFF